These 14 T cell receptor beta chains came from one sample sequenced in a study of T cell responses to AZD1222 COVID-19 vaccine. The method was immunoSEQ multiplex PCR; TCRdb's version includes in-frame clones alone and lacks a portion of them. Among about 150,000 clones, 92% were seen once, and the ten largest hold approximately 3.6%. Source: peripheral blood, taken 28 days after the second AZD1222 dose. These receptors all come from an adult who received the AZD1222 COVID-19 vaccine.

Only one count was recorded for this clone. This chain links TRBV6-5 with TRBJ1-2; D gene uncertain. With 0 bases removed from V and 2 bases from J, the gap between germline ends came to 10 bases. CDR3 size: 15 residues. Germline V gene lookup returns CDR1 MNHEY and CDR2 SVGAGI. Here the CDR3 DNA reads TGTGCCAGCAGTTACTCGCGCCACAGCAACTATGGCTACACCTTC. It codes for CASSYSRHSNYGYTF.

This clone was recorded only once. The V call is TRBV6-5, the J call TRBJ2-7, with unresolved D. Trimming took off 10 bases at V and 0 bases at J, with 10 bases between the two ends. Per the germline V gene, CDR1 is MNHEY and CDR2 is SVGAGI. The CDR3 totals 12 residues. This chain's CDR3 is CATRRSSYEQYF. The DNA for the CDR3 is TGTGCCACCAGACGGTCCTCCTACGAGCAGTACTTC.

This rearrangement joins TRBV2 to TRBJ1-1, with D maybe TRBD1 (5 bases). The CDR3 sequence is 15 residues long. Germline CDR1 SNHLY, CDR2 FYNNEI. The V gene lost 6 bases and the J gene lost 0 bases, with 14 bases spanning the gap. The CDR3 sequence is CASRTDSLMNTEAFF. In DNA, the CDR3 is TGTGCCAGCAGGACAGATTCCCTTATGAACACTGAAGCTTTCTTT. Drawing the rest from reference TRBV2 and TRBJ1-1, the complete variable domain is EPEVTQTPSHQVTQMGQEVILRCVPISNHLYFYWYRQILGQKVEFLVSFYNNEISEKSEIFDDQFSVERPDGSNFTLKIRSTKLEDSAMYFCASRTDSLMNTEAFFGQGTRLTVV.

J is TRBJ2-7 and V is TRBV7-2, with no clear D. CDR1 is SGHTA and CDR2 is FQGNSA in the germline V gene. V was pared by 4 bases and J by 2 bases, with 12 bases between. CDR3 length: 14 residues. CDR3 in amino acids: CASSSGSNTYEQYF. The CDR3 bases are TGTGCCAGCAGCTCTGGCTCCAATACCTACGAGCAGTACTTC.

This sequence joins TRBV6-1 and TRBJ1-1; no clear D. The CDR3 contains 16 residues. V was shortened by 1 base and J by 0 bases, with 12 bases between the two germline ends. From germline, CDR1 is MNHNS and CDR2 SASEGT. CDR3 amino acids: CASSEVVTRMNTEAFF. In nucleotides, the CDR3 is TGTGCCAGCAGTGAAGTAGTGACCAGGATGAACACTGAAGCTTTCTTT.

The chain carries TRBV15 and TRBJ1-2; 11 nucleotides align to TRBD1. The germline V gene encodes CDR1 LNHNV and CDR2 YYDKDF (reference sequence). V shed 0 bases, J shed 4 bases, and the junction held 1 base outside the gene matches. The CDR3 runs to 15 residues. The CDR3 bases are TGTGCCACCAGCAGAGAAGGACAGGGGGCCTATGGCTACACCTTC. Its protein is CATSREGQGAYGYTF.

In nucleotides, the CDR3 is TGCGCCAGCAGCTCCGGACAGGGAGGGAACTATGGCTACACCTTC. This encodes CASSSGQGGNYGYTF. The chain has TRBV5-1 and TRBJ1-2; 8 bases are a match to TRBD1. Losses at the gene ends were 3 bases for V and 2 bases for J; bases not matched to a gene: 6. Germline CDR1 is SGHRS and CDR2 is YFSETQ. This CDR3 spans 15 amino acids.

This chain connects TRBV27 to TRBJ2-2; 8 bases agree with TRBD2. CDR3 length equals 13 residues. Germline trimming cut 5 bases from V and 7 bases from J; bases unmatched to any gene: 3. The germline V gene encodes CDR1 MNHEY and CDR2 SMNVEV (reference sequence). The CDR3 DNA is TGTGCCAGCAGTAGGCGGGAGGTCGGGGAGCTGTTTTTT. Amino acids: CASSRREVGELFF.

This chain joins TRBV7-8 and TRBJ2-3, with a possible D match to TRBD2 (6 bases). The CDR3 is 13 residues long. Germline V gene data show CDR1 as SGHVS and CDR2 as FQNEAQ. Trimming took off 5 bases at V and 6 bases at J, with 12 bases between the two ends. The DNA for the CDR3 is TGTGCCAGCAGCCGACTAGTGCGGGATACGCAGTATTTT. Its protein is CASSRLVRDTQYF.

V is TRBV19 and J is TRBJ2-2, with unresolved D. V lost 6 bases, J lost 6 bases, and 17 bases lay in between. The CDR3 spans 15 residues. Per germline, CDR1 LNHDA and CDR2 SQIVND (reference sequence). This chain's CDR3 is CASSARPAPAGELFF. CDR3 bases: TGTGCCAGTAGCGCCCGGCCAGCGCCGGCCGGGGAGCTGTTTTTT.

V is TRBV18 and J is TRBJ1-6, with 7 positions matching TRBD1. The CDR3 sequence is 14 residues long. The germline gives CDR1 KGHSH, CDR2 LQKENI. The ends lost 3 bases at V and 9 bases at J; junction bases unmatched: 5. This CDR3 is CASSPRDSISPLHF. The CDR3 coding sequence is TGTGCCAGCTCACCCCGGGACAGTATTTCACCCCTCCACTTT. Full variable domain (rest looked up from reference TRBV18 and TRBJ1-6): NAGVMQNPRHLVRRRGQEARLRCSPMKGHSHVYWYRQLPEEGLKFMVYLQKENIIDESGMPKERFSAEFPKEGPSILRIQQVVRGDSAAYFCASSPRDSISPLHFGNGTRLTVT.

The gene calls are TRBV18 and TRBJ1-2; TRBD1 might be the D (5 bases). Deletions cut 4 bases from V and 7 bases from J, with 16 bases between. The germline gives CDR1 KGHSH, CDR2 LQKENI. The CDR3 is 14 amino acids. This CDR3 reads CASSLPITGFGYTF. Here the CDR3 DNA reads TGTGCCAGCTCACTACCGATCACAGGTTTTGGCTACACCTTC.

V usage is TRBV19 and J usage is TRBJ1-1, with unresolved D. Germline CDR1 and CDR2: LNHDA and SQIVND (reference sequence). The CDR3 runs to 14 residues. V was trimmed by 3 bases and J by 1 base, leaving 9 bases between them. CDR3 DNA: TGTGCCAGTAGTATTACCGTTGCGAACACTGAAGCTTTCTTT. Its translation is CASSITVANTEAFF.

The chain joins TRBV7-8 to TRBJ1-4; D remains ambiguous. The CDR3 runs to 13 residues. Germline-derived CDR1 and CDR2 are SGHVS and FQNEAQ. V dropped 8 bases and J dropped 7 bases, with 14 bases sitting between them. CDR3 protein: CASVAAGIEKLFF. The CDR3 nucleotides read TGTGCCAGCGTGGCCGCCGGTATTGAAAAACTGTTTTTT. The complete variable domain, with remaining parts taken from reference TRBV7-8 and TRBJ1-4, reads GAGVSQSPRYKVAKRGQDVALRCDPISGHVSLFWYQQALGQGPEFLTYFQNEAQLDKSGLPSDRFFAERPEGSVSTLKIQRTQQEDSAVYLCASVAAGIEKLFFGSGTQLSVL.